This T cell receptor beta chain is from a study of control samples from healthy donors and cancer patients. This CDR3 is built from 14 residues. Trimming cost V 10 bases and J 8 bases; bases outside gene matches: 13. The germline gives CDR1 WNHNN, CDR2 SYGVQD (reference sequence). The table came from immunoSEQ multiplex PCR; TCRdb's copy has only in-frame clones and leaves some out. The sample lists some 67,000 clones; 87% were seen once. This rearrangement joins TRBV10-1 to TRBJ1-4; 7 bases match TRBD1. The clonotype comes from a woman aged 45-59 years with head and neck cancer. The specimen was PBMCs. The CDR3 DNA reads TGCGCCAACCCCACGACAGGGTCGCGGGAAAAACTGTTTTTT. It encodes CANPTTGSREKLFF.